The sample holds one count of the clone carrying this T cell receptor beta chain. Antigen unknown. The data belong to a study of T cell responses to AZD1222 COVID-19 vaccine. Study conclusions and caveats: Repertoire sampling occurred only after the peak T cell response.

Some clones are missing from TCRdb's copy, which holds only in-frame ones; the method was immunoSEQ multiplex PCR. This sample has more than 150,000 clones, with about 90% found just once. Analysis merged second doses at about 4 or about 12 weeks. The sample consisted of peripheral blood, taken 28 days after the second AZD1222 dose. The TCR comes from an adult who received the AZD1222 COVID-19 vaccine.

The DNA for the CDR3 is TGTGCCAGCAGTCTCCAGGTGTTTGCGGAGCACACCGGGGAGCTGTTTTTT. It encodes CASSLQVFAEHTGELFF. V usage is TRBV27 and J usage is TRBJ2-2; D is ambiguous. From germline, CDR1 is MNHEY and CDR2 SMNVEV (reference sequence). CDR3 length: 17 residues. Trimming pared 5 bases from V and 3 bases from J, leaving 19 bases between.